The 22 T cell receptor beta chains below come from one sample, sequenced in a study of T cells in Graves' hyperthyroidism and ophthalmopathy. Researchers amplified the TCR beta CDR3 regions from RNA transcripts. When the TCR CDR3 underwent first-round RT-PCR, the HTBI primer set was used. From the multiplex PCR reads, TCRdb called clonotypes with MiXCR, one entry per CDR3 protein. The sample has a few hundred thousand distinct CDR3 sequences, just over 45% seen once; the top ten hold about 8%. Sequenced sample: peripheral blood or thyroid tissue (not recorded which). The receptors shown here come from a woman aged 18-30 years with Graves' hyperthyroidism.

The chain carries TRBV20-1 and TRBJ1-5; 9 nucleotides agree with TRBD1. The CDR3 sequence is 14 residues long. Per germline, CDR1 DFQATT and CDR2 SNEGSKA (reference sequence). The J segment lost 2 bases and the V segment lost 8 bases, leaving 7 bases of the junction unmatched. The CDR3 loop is CSPRRTGGNQPQHF. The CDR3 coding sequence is TGCAGTCCTCGACGGACAGGGGGCAATCAGCCCCAGCATTTT.

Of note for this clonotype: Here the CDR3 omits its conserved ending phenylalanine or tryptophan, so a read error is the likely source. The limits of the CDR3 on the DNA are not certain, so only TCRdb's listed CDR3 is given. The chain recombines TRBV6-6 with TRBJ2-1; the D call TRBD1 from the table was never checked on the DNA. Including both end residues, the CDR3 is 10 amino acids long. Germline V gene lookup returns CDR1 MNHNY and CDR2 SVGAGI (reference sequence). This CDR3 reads CASSVDRLNT.

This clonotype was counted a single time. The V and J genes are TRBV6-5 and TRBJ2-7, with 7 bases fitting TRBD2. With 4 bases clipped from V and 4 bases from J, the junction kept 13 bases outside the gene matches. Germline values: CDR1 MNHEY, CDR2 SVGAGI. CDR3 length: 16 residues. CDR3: CASSFGRETPHYEQYF. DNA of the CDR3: TGTGCCAGCAGTTTTGGGCGGGAGACCCCCCATTACGAGCAGTACTTC.

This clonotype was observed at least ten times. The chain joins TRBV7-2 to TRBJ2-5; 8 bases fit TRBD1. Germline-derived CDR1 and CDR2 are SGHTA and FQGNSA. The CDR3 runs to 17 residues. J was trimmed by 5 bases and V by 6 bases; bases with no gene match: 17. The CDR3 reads CASSGQGVLRAGETQYF. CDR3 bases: TGTGCCAGCAGTGGACAGGGAGTTCTCCGCGCGGGTGAGACCCAGTACTTC.

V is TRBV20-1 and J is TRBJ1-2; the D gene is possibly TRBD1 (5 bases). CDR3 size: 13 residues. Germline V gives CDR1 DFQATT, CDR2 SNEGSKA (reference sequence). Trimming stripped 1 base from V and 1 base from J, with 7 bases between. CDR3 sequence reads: CSARGGVNYGYTF. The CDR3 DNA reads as TGCAGTGCTAGAGGGGGCGTTAACTATGGCTACACCTTC.

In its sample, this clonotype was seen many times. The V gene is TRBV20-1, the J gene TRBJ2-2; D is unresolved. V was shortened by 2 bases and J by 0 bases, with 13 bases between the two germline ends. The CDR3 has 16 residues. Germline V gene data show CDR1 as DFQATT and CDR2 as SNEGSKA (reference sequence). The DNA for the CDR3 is TGCAGTGCTAGACCGACACATGCCGCGAACACCGGGGAGCTGTTTTTT. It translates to CSARPTHAANTGELFF.

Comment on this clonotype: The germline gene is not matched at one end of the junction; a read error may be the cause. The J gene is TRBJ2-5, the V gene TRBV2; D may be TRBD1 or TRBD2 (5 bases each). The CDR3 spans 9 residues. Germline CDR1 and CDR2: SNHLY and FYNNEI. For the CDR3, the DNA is TGTGCCAGCAGTGGGGACGCCAAATTC. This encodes CASSGDAKF.

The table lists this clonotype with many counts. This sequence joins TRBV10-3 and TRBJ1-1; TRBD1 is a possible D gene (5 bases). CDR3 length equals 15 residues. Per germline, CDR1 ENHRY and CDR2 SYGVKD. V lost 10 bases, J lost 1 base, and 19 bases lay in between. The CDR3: CATKGLDSRNTEAFF. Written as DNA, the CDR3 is TGTGCCACCAAAGGGCTAGACAGTCGGAACACTGAAGCTTTCTTT.

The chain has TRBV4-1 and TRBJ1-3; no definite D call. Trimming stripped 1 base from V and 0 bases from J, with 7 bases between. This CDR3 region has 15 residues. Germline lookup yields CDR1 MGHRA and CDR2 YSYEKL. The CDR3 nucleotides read TGCGCCAGCAGCCAAGTTAAGAGCTCTGGAAACACCATATATTTT. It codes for CASSQVKSSGNTIYF.

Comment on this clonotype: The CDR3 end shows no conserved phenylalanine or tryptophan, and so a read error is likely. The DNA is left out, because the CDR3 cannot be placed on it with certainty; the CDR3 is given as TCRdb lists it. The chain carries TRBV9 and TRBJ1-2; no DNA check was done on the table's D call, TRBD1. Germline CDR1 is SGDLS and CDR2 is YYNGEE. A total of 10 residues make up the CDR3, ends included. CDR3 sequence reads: CASSPRPVWR.

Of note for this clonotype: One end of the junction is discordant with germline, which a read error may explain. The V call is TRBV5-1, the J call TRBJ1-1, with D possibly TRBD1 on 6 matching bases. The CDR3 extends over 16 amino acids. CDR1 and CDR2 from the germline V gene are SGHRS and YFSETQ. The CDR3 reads CASSLALPRGTPLLNF. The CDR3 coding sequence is TGCGCCAGCAGCTTGGCTCTCCCGCGTGGGACACCGCTACTTAACTTT. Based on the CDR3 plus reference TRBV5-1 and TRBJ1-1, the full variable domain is KAGVTQTPRYLIKTRGQQVTLSCSPISGHRSVSWYQQTPGQGLQFLFEYFSETQRNKGNFPGRFSGRQFSNSRSEMNVSTLELGDSALYLCASSLALPRGTPLLNFGQGTRLTVV.

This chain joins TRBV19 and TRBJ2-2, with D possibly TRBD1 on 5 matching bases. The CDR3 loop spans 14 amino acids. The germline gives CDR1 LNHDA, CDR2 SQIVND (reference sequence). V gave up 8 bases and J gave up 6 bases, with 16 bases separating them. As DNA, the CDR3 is TGTGCCAGTCAGGACGACAGTGGTCCCGGGGAGCTGTTTTTT. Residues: CASQDDSGPGELFF.

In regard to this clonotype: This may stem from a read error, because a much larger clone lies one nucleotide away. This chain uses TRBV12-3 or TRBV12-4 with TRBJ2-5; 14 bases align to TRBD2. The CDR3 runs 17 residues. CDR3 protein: CASSSGTSGSFQETQHF. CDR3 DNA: TGTGCCAGCAGTTCCGGGACTAGCGGGAGTTTCCAAGAGACCCAGCACTTC.

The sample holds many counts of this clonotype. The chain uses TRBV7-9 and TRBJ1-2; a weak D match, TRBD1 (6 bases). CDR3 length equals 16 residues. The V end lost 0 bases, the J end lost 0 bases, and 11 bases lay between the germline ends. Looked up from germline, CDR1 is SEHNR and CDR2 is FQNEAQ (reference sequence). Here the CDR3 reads CASSLAGTRSNYGYTF. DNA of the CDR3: TGTGCCAGCAGCTTAGCGGGGACACGTTCTAACTATGGCTACACCTTC.

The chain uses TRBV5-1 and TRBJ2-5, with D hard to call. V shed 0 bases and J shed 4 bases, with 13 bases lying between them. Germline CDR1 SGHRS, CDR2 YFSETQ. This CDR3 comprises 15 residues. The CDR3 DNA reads TGCGCCAGCAGCTTGGATCCCGTGCTTCGAGAGACCCAGTACTTC. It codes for CASSLDPVLRETQYF.

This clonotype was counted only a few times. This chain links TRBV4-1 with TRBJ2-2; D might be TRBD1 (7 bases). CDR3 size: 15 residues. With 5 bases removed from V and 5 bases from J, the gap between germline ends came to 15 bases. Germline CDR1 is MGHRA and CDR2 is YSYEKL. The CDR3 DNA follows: TGCGCCAGCAGCTCCCCCAGGGGGAGGACCGGGGAGCTGTTTTTT. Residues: CASSSPRGRTGELFF.

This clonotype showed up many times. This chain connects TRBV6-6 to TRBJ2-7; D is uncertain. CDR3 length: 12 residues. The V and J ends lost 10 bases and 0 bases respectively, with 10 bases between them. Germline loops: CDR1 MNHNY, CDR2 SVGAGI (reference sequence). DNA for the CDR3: TGTGCCACTCGCAGGAGCTCCTACGAGCAGTACTTC. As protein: CATRRSSYEQYF.

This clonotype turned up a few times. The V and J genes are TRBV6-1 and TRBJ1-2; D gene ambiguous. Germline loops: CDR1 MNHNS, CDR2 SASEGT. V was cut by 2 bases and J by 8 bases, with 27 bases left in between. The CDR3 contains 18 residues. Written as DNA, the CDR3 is TGTGCCAGCAGTGAATCGTTGGTGGGTCAGTATATACTATCCGGCTACACCTTC. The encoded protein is CASSESLVGQYILSGYTF.

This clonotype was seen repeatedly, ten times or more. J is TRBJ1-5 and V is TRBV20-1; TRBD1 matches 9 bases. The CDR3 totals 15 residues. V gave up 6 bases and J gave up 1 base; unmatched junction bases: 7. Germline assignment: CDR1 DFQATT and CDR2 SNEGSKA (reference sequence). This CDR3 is CSAGDGTGSNQPQHF. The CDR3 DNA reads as TGCAGTGCCGGAGACGGGACAGGGAGCAATCAGCCCCAGCATTTT.

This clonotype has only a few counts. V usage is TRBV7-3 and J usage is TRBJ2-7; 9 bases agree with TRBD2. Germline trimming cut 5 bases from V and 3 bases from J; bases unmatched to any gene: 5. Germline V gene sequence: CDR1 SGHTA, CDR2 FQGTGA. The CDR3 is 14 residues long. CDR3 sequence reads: CASSPRGRDYEQYF. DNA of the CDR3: TGTGCCAGCAGCCCCCGCGGGAGGGACTACGAGCAGTACTTC.

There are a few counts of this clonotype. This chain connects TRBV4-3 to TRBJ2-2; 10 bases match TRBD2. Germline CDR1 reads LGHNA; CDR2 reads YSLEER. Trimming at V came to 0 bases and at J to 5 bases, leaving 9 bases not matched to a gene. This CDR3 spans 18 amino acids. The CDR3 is CASSQDSASGSITGELFF. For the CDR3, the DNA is TGCGCCAGCAGCCAAGATTCGGCTAGCGGGAGCATAACCGGGGAGCTGTTTTTT.

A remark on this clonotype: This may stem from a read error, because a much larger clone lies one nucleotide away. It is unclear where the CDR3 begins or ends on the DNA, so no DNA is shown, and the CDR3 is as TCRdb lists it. This chain's CDR3 is CASSEIGQGLRQHF. The chain joins TRBV6-1 to TRBJ1-5; TRBD1 is taken as the D call from the table, unchecked against the DNA. Per germline, CDR1 MNHNS and CDR2 SASEGT. The CDR3 spans 14 amino acids, including both terminal residues.